This paragraph reports one T cell receptor beta chain. Its antigen remains unknown. This record belongs to a study of beta chain features in type 1 diabetes. Study-level findings and limits: Moderate but significant shortening of TCRB CDR3s was recorded in all four CD4+ subsets from Type 1 diabetes patients. Whether HLA type influences TCRB rearrangement remained unresolved here.

Every bit of the isolated RNA underwent reverse transcription, so sequencing read expressed TCRB transcripts. Using immunoSEQ multiplex PCR, the repertoire was profiled, and TCRdb retains in-frame clones only, with some absent. The sample shows some 640,000 clones, 11% to 15% of them seen only once. The CDR3 is 13 residues long. The V gene lost 4 bases and the J gene lost 0 bases, with 6 bases spanning the gap. Germline CDR1 and CDR2: SNHLY and FYNNEI. Sorting based on CD45RO/CCR7/CD25/CD127/CD95/CD27 separated CD4+ naive, central memory, regulatory and stem cell-like memory cells. This TCR was sampled from a man younger than 35 with type 1 diabetes. Input material: naive CD4+ T cells from blood. J is TRBJ1-1 and V is TRBV2; D is unclear. CDR3 bases: TGTGCCAGCAGTGGTAACGTGAACACTGAAGCTTTCTTT. This encodes CASSGNVNTEAFF.